The 27 T cell receptor beta chains in this list originate from one sample, sequenced in a study of shared clonotypes between healthy human individuals. Only in-frame clones appear in the TCRdb table, and some are missing; sequencing was by immunoSEQ multiplex PCR. The sample carries 950,000 to 1,100,000 clones, around three quarters recorded once. Sequencing input: memory CD4+ T cells from PBMCs. Subset described: CD45RA-negative fraction. The receptors here all came from a man between 18 and 35 years old in good health. Some clones in this sample may be carry-over from other donors' samples.

For this clone: The same CDR3 can be traced to other DNA sequences in this sample. V and J are TRBV7-6 and TRBJ2-7, with TRBD1 matching over 7 bases. CDR3 length: 14 amino acids. Trimming removed 1 base from V and 3 bases from J; junction bases left unmatched: 3. Germline V gives CDR1 SGHVS, CDR2 FNYEAQ. CDR3 in DNA: TGTGCCAGCAGCTTAGAGGGACAGAGCTACGAGCAGTACTTC. This codes for CASSLEGQSYEQYF.

The chain couples TRBV11-1 to TRBJ1-1, with D tentatively TRBD1 (5 bases). The germline gives CDR1 SGHAT, CDR2 FQDESV (reference sequence). This CDR3 comprises 15 residues. V was cut by 3 bases and J by 3 bases, with 14 bases left in between. The CDR3 here is CASSLIGARYTEAFF. The DNA of the CDR3 is TGTGCCAGCAGCTTGATAGGGGCTAGGTACACTGAAGCTTTCTTT.

The gene calls are TRBV5-6 and TRBJ2-2; D possibly corresponds to TRBD1 (6 bases). The V gene's germline CDR1 is SGHDT and CDR2 YYEEEE. V dropped 5 bases and J dropped 2 bases, with 10 bases sitting between them. The length of the CDR3 is 14 residues. Here the CDR3 reads CASRGGRNTGELFF. DNA for the CDR3: TGTGCCAGCAGAGGGGGACGTAACACCGGGGAGCTGTTTTTT.

The rearrangement joins TRBV6-6 to TRBJ1-2, with unresolved D. Germline assignment: CDR1 MNHNY and CDR2 SVGAGI (reference sequence). The CDR3 has 16 residues. With 2 bases removed from V and 0 bases from J, the gap between germline ends came to 13 bases. This CDR3 is CASSYGNSRPNYGYTF. CDR3 sequence (DNA): TGTGCCAGCAGTTACGGCAATTCGAGGCCTAACTATGGCTACACCTTC.

The chain has TRBV28 and TRBJ2-3; 8 nucleotides match TRBD1. The CDR3 extends over 14 amino acids. V trimming: 6 bases; J trimming: 4 bases; junction bases outside the gene matches: 6. Germline V lookup: CDR1 MDHEN, CDR2 SYDVKM. The CDR3 here is CASSSGQGPDTQYF. CDR3 bases: TGTGCCAGCAGCTCCGGACAGGGACCAGATACGCAGTATTTT. Full variable domain (remainder filled in from reference TRBV28 and TRBJ2-3): DVKVTQSSRYLVKRTGEKVFLECVQDMDHENMFWYRQDPGLGLRLIYFSYDVKMKEKGDIPEGYSVSREKKERFSLILESASTNQTSMYLCASSSGQGPDTQYFGPGTRLTVL.

The chain couples TRBV11-2 to TRBJ2-1, with 11 bases that match TRBD2. Per the germline V gene, CDR1 is SGHAT and CDR2 is FQNNGV. The junction had 7 bases not matched to a gene; V was cut back by 2 bases and J by 7 bases. The CDR3 contains 16 residues. Here the CDR3 DNA reads TGTGCCAGCAGCTTACAAATGACTAGCGGGATGAATGAGCAGTTCTTC. It specifies CASSLQMTSGMNEQFF.

The chain recombines TRBV28 with TRBJ2-5; weak D call: TRBD1 (6 bases). This CDR3 contains 16 residues. V was shortened by 6 bases and J by 3 bases, with 20 bases between the two germline ends. Germline V CDR1 and CDR2: MDHEN, SYDVKM. The CDR3 DNA follows: TGTGCCAGCAGCTCCTTTCTCGGCCACAGGGAAGAGACCCAGTACTTC. Its translation is CASSSFLGHREETQYF.

The chain is built from TRBV7-2 and TRBJ2-6; a weak D match, TRBD1 (6 bases). Trimming left V 5 bases short and J 0 bases short, with 14 bases between. CDR1 and CDR2 (germline): SGHTA, FQGNSA. CDR3 length equals 17 residues. The CDR3 DNA sequence: TGTGCCAGCAGCCCGCAGGGGATTCCCTCTGGGGCCAACGTCCTGACTTTC. Amino acid sequence: CASSPQGIPSGANVLTF.

This chain uses TRBV7-2 with TRBJ1-5; no firm D call. This CDR3 has 13 amino acids. V lost 2 bases and J lost 7, with 9 bases in between. CDR1 is SGHTA and CDR2 is FQGNSA in the germline V gene. CDR3 amino acids: CASSLTEAQPQHF. In DNA form, the CDR3 reads TGTGCCAGCAGCTTAACAGAGGCCCAGCCCCAGCATTTT.

The V and J genes are TRBV5-1 and TRBJ2-7, with 8 nucleotides matching TRBD2. Germline V gene sequence: CDR1 SGHRS, CDR2 YFSETQ. This CDR3 spans 17 amino acids. Losses at the gene ends were 0 bases for V and 5 bases for J; bases not matched to a gene: 13. The CDR3: CASSLGLAGYSRDEQYF. The CDR3 nucleotides are TGCGCCAGCAGCTTGGGGCTAGCGGGTTACTCCAGGGACGAGCAGTACTTC.

The V and J genes are TRBV14 and TRBJ1-2, with D possibly being TRBD1 (5 bases). The CDR3 spans 14 residues. Trimming pared 4 bases from V and 0 bases from J, leaving 9 bases between. Germline CDR1 and CDR2: SGHDN and FVKESK. This chain's CDR3 is CASSPPGPNYGYTF. CDR3 nucleotides: TGTGCCAGCAGCCCGCCGGGACCTAACTATGGCTACACCTTC. The full variable domain, its missing parts supplied by reference TRBV14 and TRBJ1-2, is EAGVTQFPSHSVIEKGQTVTLRCDPISGHDNLYWYRRVMGKEIKFLLHFVKESKQDESGMPNNRFLAERTGGTYSTLKVQPAELEDSGVYFCASSPPGPNYGYTFGSGTRLTVV.

This chain uses TRBV2 with TRBJ2-3; maybe TRBD2 (5 bases). CDR1 and CDR2 (germline): SNHLY, FYNNEI. This CDR3 is built from 15 residues. V was shortened by 5 bases and J by 7 bases, with 19 bases between the two germline ends. The CDR3 is CASSLSVADGYTQYF. Here the CDR3 DNA reads TGTGCCAGCAGTCTTAGCGTTGCGGATGGCTATACGCAGTATTTT.

The chain is built from TRBV19 and TRBJ2-3, with TRBD1 matching over 7 bases. The CDR3 covers 14 residues. Germline lookup yields CDR1 LNHDA and CDR2 SQIVND (reference sequence). Losses at the gene ends were 5 bases for V and 3 bases for J; bases not matched to a gene: 5. CDR3 amino acids: CASSPRQGTDTQYF. The CDR3 DNA follows: TGTGCCAGTAGTCCCAGACAGGGAACAGATACGCAGTATTTT.

This clone was seen only once. The chain links TRBV25-1 to TRBJ2-7; perhaps TRBD1 as D (6 bases). The germline V gene has CDR1 MGHDK and CDR2 SYGVNS. The CDR3 is 15 amino acids. V was shortened by 0 bases and J by 5 bases, with 14 bases between the two germline ends. The CDR3 coding sequence is TGTGCCAGCAGTGAATATATGACAGGTTCCCACGAGCAGTACTTC. Translation: CASSEYMTGSHEQYF.

The V call is TRBV5-1, the J call TRBJ1-1; TRBD1 might be the D (5 bases). CDR3 length: 14 residues. Per germline, CDR1 SGHRS and CDR2 YFSETQ. V was cut by 3 bases and J by 2 bases, with 11 bases left in between. CDR3 in DNA: TGCGCCAGCAGCTCGACAGAGACCAACACTGAAGCTTTCTTT. Amino acid sequence: CASSSTETNTEAFF.

The chain couples TRBV5-1 to TRBJ2-1; D not certain. Germline-derived CDR1 and CDR2 are SGHRS and YFSETQ. The CDR3 runs 14 residues. V was shortened by 4 bases and J by 4 bases, with 12 bases between the two germline ends. CDR3 region: CASSRAWGYNEQFF. DNA for the CDR3: TGCGCCAGCAGCCGCGCTTGGGGTTACAATGAGCAGTTCTTC.

The CDR3 reads CASSLYGGRADTQYF. In nucleotides, the CDR3 is TGTGCCAGCAGCTTATATGGCGGGAGGGCAGATACGCAGTATTTT. The chain joins TRBV7-7 to TRBJ2-3, with 9 bases matching TRBD2. Germline lookup yields CDR1 SSHAT and CDR2 FNYEAQ (reference sequence). The CDR3 has 15 amino acids. V shed 2 bases and J 4 bases; nucleotides not matched to a gene: 4.

The chain has TRBV28 and TRBJ1-5; D not resolved. Germline CDR1 and CDR2: MDHEN and SYDVKM. The germline V and J ends were trimmed by 6 bases and 0 bases, with 9 bases remaining between them. This CDR3 spans 14 amino acids. The CDR3 is CASRGLYSNQPQHF. The CDR3 nucleotides read TGTGCCAGCAGGGGCCTCTATAGCAATCAGCCCCAGCATTTT.

V and J are TRBV5-1 and TRBJ2-5; D perhaps matches TRBD1 (5 bases). This CDR3 comprises 16 residues. V was shortened by 0 bases and J by 7 bases, with 19 bases between the two germline ends. CDR1 is SGHRS and CDR2 is YFSETQ in the germline V gene. CDR3 in amino acids: CASSLEGPGSSGTQYF. In DNA form, the CDR3 reads TGCGCCAGCAGCTTGGAGGGTCCAGGGTCTTCTGGGACCCAGTACTTC.

V gene TRBV18 combines with J gene TRBJ2-1; 15 bases are a match to TRBD2. The CDR3 covers 16 residues. Trimming took 6 bases from V and 8 from J; bases not matched to a gene: 8. CDR1 and CDR2 from the germline V gene are KGHSH and LQKENI. The CDR3 DNA reads TGTGCCAGCTCTCGGGGACTAGCGGGAGGAGGCGATGAGCAGTTCTTC. Protein product: CASSRGLAGGGDEQFF. The full variable domain, with the rest looked up from reference TRBV18 and TRBJ2-1, is NAGVMQNPRHLVRRRGQEARLRCSPMKGHSHVYWYRQLPEEGLKFMVYLQKENIIDESGMPKERFSAEFPKEGPSILRIQQVVRGDSAAYFCASSRGLAGGGDEQFFGPGTRLTVL.

The chain employs TRBV14 and TRBJ2-3, with D uncertain. Trimming pared 3 bases from V and 0 bases from J, leaving 19 bases between. Germline V lookup: CDR1 SGHDN, CDR2 FVKESK. This CDR3 region has 18 residues. CDR3 sequence (DNA): TGTGCCAGCAGCCACTCTAGAATTGTTTTGTTTAGCACAGATACGCAGTATTTT. It specifies CASSHSRIVLFSTDTQYF.

This rearrangement joins TRBV9 to TRBJ2-7; 7 nucleotides line up with TRBD1. Germline V CDR1 and CDR2: SGDLS, YYNGEE. This CDR3 spans 15 amino acids. V was clipped by 4 bases and J by 0 bases; unmatched bases: 7. CDR3 sequence (DNA): TGTGCCAGCAGCTACGGGACAGTAGCCTCCTACGAGCAGTACTTC. Translating gives CASSYGTVASYEQYF.

This clone showed up just a few times. The rearrangement links TRBV2 to TRBJ2-7; D could derive from TRBD1 or TRBD2 (5 bases each). CDR1 and CDR2 from the germline V gene are SNHLY and FYNNEI. Trimming left V 7 bases short and J 0 bases short, with 7 bases between. This CDR3 comprises 12 residues. CDR3 nucleotides: TGTGCCAGCATGGGGGACTCCTACGAGCAGTACTTC. This translates into CASMGDSYEQYF. Full variable domain (remainder filled in from reference TRBV2 and TRBJ2-7): EPEVTQTPSHQVTQMGQEVILRCVPISNHLYFYWYRQILGQKVEFLVSFYNNEISEKSEIFDDQFSVERPDGSNFTLKIRSTKLEDSAMYFCASMGDSYEQYFGPGTRLTVT.

This chain links TRBV2 with TRBJ1-1, with D possibly being TRBD1 (6 bases). The CDR3 runs to 14 residues. Looked up from germline, CDR1 is SNHLY and CDR2 is FYNNEI. Trimming took 2 bases from V and 4 from J, leaving 11 bases between them. The CDR3 nucleotides are TGTGCCAGCAGTGAACAGGGGTCAACCACTGAAGCTTTCTTT. It specifies CASSEQGSTTEAFF.

This clone was picked up one time. V is TRBV5-1 and J is TRBJ2-3; D unclear. Germline V gives CDR1 SGHRS, CDR2 YFSETQ. V lost 3 bases and J lost 1, with 6 bases in between. The CDR3 length is 13 residues. Here the CDR3 reads CASSSPGTDTQYF. The CDR3 nucleotides are TGCGCCAGCAGCTCTCCAGGCACAGATACGCAGTATTTT.

The genes are TRBV27 and TRBJ1-1; D is possibly TRBD1 (5 bases). This CDR3 spans 14 amino acids. V was shortened by 7 bases and J by 4 bases, with 16 bases between the two germline ends. Germline assignment: CDR1 MNHEY and CDR2 SMNVEV (reference sequence). CDR3: CASTYRSGGTEAFF. The CDR3 coding sequence is TGTGCCAGCACCTATAGGTCTGGGGGCACTGAAGCTTTCTTT.

DNA of the CDR3: TGTGCCAGCAGCCCCACGGGGAGCACAGATACGCAGTATTTT. It is translated as CASSPTGSTDTQYF. V usage is TRBV7-9 and J usage is TRBJ2-3, with a possible D match to TRBD2 (5 bases). Trimming removed 5 bases at V and 0 bases at J, with 9 bases between. Germline assignment: CDR1 SEHNR and CDR2 FQNEAQ (reference sequence). CDR3 length: 14 amino acids.